This is a list of T cell receptor beta chains from one sample in a study of cytomegalovirus exposure and HLA in healthy donors. Clones were read by immunoSEQ multiplex PCR, and TCRdb kept only the in-frame ones, dropping some. The table lists under 150,000 clones, roughly 76% of them singletons. The sample was PBMCs. The receptors were sampled from a human donor in good health. The conserved cysteine and the conserved F or W are not part of the CDR3 here.

V gene	J gene	CDR3 protein
TRBV10-3	TRBJ1-1	AISEAERAAAF
TRBV5-1	TRBJ2-7	ASSLASSGTSYEQY
TRBV29-1	TRBJ2-7	SGVDWGDGEQY
TRBV6-5	TRBJ2-7	ASRGTGGYDEQY
TRBV28	TRBJ1-1	ASRETGMNTEAF
TRBV2	TRBJ2-3	ASSPGQGVGTQY
TRBV7-9	TRBJ2-5	ASRRLAGGQETQY
TRBV5-4	TRBJ2-1	ASSLGLAGVSYNEQF
TRBV5-1	-	ASSFTSGAYEQY
TRBV7-2	TRBJ1-3	ASSRQTGNTIY
TRBV6-5	TRBJ2-5	ASSYSTGSSQETQY
TRBV6-1	TRBJ1-5	ASSEAGSSNQPQH
TRBV6-1	TRBJ1-4	ASSYGGDREKLF
TRBV7-6	TRBJ1-1	ASSQAGEGTEAF
TRBV10-3	TRBJ2-5	AISEGLAGGEKTQY
TRBV2	TRBJ2-1	ASRGGCEQF
TRBV19	TRBJ2-7	ASSRRPYEQY
TRBV6-6	TRBJ1-6	ASSYAPTGANSPLH
TRBV7-9	TRBJ1-1	ASSFTGTNTEAF
TRBV19	TRBJ2-1	ATRQRGPSYNEQF
TRBV23-1	TRBJ2-7	ASSQNRTGIVYEQY
TRBV2	TRBJ2-2	ARRWTGTNTGELF
TRBV21-1	TRBJ1-4	ASSKGGGQGRDEKLF
TRBV28	TRBJ1-1	ASSPAGGDTEAF
TRBV19	TRBJ2-7	ASSGRGQATYEQY
TRBV4-1	TRBJ1-6	ASSQDLTGFSSPLH
TRBV5-5	TRBJ1-4	ASSLWGDQEKLF
TRBV7-3	TRBJ2-4	ASSRGQGAENIQY
TRBV2	TRBJ2-5	ASTTGLAGGETQY
TRBV5-6	TRBJ2-1	ASSLSGDDYNEQF
TRBV4-1	TRBJ2-7	ASSQVGGLGYEQY
TRBV6-5	TRBJ1-1	ASIRGDGGAF
TRBV10-1	TRBJ2-1	ASSESQNNEQF
TRBV27	TRBJ2-7	ASSLTGIYEQY
TRBV5-1	TRBJ2-2	ASSAGLAGWENGELF
TRBV12-5	TRBJ2-7	ASGLARTGQNYEQY
TRBV7-9	TRBJ2-1	ASSGQLGGEQF
TRBV10-3	TRBJ2-3	AISEEVPEDTQY
TRBV19	TRBJ2-2	ASRNHTGKSNTGELF
TRBV9	TRBJ1-2	ASSVGQGYGYT
TRBV5-3	TRBJ2-1	ARSPRERYNEQF
TRBV6-1	TRBJ2-3	ASSERVAGIPKY
TRBV6-1	TRBJ2-7	ASSDIGQGISRQY
TRBV23-1	TRBJ1-5	ARIREGPYSNQPQH
TRBV7-8	TRBJ2-2	ASSPGTLTGELF
TRBV6-6	TRBJ1-3	ASSYGVPQGNTIY
TRBV5-1	TRBJ2-2	ASSLRGLGELF
TRBV11-2	TRBJ2-7	ASSLGMGLADLKRQY
TRBV5-4	TRBJ2-1	ASSSLRDRGDEQF
TRBV27	TRBJ1-1	ASSERGFYTEAF
TRBV11-3	TRBJ2-1	ASSSSRTGHEQF
TRBV18	TRBJ2-1	ASSPGLAGGHEQF